This record concerns one T cell receptor beta chain sequence. Its antigen specificity is not known. The input lacks base qualities; no much larger clone sits a single base away. The sample originates from a study of CD8+CD57+ T cells in acquired aplastic anemia (dated by TCRdb to between 2018 and 2020). Looking at the study overall: A mean of approximately 3 ug of DNA, ranging from roughly 0.2 to 30 ug, was extracted from sorted CD4+ and CD8+ cells.

Here V drops 3 bases and J drops 2 bases, and the junction holds 3 bases not matched to any gene. The CDR3 spans 14 residues, from the cysteine through the phenylalanine. Only the CDR3 region is kept as DNA, spanning 42 bases read in frame from base 1. Per the germline V gene (reference sequence), DFQATT is the CDR1 and SNEGSKA is the CDR2. In this study, sorted CD4+ and CD8+ T cells from the blood of healthy subjects and of severe aplastic anemia patients had their TCR repertoires deep-sequenced. Ficoll-Paque density gradient centrifugation was used to isolate peripheral blood mononuclear cells. Before DNA extraction, CD4+ and CD8+ T cells were sorted with FACS or magnetic beads. Genomic DNA was used as template for profiling of TCR beta VDJ combinations and CDR3 sequences. TCR repertoire sequencing was run on an Illumina HiSeq 2000. In the original analysis: Repertoires were assessed using TRBV/TRBJ rearrangement plots, CDR3 size and DJ length profiles, and Simpson's diversity index. The immunodominant clone was defined as the most abundant DNA sequence in deep sequencing data. CDR3 amino acid sequences were screened for sharing across subjects and were compared with published repertoires and the VDJdb database. TCRdb trimmed public reads at Q25 via fastp, called clones via MiXCR and kept in-frame beta chains. CDR3 protein sequences are deduplicated, and each keeps its most common genes and DNA. The V and J calls follow TCRdb's processing rather than the paper's. This sample holds hundreds of thousands of distinct CDR3 sequences; 45% to 70% were observed only once. Of the sample, 8% falls within the top ten clones.

The paper as a whole reports these results and caveats: Fewer than 35 CD8+ CDR3 sequences were found to be shared between patients and controls, but these sequences appeared to be highly expressed in patients and within the immunodominant clones of the patients. Between patients and healthy controls, no significant difference in CD8+ Simpson's diversity was found (P=0.060).

The rearrangement joined TRBV20-1 to TRBJ2-1; TRBD1 lines up with 8 middle nucleotides. The source of this sequence is a human donor with severe aplastic anemia or a healthy control (not recorded which). Sequenced: sorted CD4+, CD8+, or CD8+CD57+ T cells (not recorded which) from PBMCs. In nucleotides, the sequence is TGCAGTGCTAGTGGACAGGGCACCTACAATGAGCAGTTCTTC. It specifies CSASGQGTYNEQFF.